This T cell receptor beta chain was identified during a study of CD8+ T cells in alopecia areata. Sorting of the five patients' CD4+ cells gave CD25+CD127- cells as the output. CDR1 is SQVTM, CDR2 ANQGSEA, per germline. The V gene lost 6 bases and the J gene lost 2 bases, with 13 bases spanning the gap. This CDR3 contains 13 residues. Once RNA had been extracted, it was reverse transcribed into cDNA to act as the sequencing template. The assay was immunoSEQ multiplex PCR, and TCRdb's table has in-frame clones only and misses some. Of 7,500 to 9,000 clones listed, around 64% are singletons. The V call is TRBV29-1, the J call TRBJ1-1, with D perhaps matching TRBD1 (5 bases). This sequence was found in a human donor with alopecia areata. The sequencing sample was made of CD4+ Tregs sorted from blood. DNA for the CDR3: TGCAGCGTCCTAACGGGGGGTAACACTGAAGCTTTCTTT. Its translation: CSVLTGGNTEAFF.